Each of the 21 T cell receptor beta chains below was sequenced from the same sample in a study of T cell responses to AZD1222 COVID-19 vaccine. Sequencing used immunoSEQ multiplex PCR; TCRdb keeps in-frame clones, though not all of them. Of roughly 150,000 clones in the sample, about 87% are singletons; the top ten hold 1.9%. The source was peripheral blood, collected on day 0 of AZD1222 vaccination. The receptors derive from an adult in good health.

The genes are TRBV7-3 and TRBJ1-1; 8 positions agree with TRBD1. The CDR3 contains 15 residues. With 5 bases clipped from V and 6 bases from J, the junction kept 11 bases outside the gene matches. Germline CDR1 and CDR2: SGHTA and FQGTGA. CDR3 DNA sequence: TGTGCCAGCAGCCGTCCGGACAGGGTGGACCCTGAAGCTTTCTTT. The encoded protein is CASSRPDRVDPEAFF.

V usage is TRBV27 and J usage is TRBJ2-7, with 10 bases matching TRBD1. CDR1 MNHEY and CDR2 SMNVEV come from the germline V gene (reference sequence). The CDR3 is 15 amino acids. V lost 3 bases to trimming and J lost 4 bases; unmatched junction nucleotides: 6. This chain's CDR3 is CASSFRDRGRYEQYF. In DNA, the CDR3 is TGTGCCAGCAGTTTCAGGGACAGGGGAAGGTACGAGCAGTACTTC.

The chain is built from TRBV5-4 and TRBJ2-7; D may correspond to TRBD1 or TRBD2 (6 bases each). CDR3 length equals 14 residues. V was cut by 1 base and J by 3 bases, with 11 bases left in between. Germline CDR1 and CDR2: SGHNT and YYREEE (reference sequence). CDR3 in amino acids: CASSLMGGGYEQYF. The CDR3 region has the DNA TGTGCCAGCAGCTTGATGGGGGGCGGCTACGAGCAGTACTTC.

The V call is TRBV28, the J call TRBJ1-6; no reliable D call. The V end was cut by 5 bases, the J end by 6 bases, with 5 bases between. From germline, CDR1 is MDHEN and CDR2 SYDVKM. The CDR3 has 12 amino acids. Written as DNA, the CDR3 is TGTGCCAGCAGTCGACTTAATTCACCCCTCCACTTT. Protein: CASSRLNSPLHF.

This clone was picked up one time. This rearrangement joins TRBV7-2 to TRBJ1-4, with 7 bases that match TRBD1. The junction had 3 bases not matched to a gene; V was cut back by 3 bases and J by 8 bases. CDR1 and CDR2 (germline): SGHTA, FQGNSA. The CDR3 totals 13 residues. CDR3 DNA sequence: TGTGCCAGCAGCTTCAGGGGGATCGAAAAACTGTTTTTT. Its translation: CASSFRGIEKLFF.

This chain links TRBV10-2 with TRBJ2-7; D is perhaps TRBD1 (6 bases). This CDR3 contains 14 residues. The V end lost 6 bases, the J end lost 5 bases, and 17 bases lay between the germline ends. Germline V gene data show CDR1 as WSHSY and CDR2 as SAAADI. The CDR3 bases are TGCGCCAGCAGACCGGACAGCTCCAGCCACGAGCAGTACTTC. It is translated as CASRPDSSSHEQYF.

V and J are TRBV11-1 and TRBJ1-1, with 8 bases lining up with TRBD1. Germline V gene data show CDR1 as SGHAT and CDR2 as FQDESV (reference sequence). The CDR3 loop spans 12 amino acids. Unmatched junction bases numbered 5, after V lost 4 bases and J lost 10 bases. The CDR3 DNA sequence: TGTGCCAGCAGCTCTGACAGGGGAGGAGCTTTCTTT. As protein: CASSSDRGGAFF. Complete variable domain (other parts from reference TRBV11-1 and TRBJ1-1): EAEVAQSPRYKITEKSQAVAFWCDPISGHATLYWYRQILGQGPELLVQFQDESVVDDSQLPKDRFSAERLKGVDSTLKIQPAELGDSAMYLCASSSDRGGAFFGQGTRLTVV.

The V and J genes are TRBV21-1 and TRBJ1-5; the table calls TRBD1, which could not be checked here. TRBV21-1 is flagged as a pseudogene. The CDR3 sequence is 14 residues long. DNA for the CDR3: TGTGCCAGCATCACCAGGGATAGCAATCAGCCCCAGCATTTT. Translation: CASITRDSNQPQHF.

The CDR3 reads CASSLSGQTPSYEQYF. The CDR3 coding sequence is TGTGCCAGCAGTTTATCCGGACAGACTCCCTCCTACGAGCAGTACTTC. The J gene is TRBJ2-7, the V gene TRBV27; TRBD1 is a possible D gene (6 bases). The V end lost 0 bases, the J end lost 0 bases, and 12 bases lay between the germline ends. CDR1 is MNHEY and CDR2 is SMNVEV in the germline V gene (reference sequence). The CDR3 extends over 16 amino acids.

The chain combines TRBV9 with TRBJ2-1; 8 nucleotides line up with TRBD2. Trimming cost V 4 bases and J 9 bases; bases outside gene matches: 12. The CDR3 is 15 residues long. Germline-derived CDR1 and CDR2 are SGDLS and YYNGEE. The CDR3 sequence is CASSPREGLAAEQFF. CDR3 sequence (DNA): TGTGCCAGCAGCCCCCGGGAGGGGCTTGCTGCTGAGCAGTTCTTC.

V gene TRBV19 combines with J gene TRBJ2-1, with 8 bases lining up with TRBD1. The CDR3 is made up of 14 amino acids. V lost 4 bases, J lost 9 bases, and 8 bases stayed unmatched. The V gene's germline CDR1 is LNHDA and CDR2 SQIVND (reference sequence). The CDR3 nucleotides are TGTGCCAGTAGTACCCAATCAGGGGGCTTTGAGCAGTTCTTC. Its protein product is CASSTQSGGFEQFF.

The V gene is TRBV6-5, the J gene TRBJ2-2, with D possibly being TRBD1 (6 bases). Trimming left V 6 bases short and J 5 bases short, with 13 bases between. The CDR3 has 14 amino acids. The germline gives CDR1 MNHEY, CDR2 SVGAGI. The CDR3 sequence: CASSPGQRTGELFF. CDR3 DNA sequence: TGTGCCAGCAGCCCCGGACAGAGAACCGGGGAGCTGTTTTTT.

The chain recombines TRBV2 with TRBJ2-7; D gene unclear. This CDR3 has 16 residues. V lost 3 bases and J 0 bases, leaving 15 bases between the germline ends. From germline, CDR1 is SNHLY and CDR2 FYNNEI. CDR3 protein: CASSEVATSFSYEQYF. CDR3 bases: TGTGCCAGCAGTGAGGTAGCAACATCCTTCTCCTACGAGCAGTACTTC.

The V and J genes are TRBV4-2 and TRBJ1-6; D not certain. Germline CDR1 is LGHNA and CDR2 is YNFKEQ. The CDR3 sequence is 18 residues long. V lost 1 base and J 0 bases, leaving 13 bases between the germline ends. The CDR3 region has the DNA TGTGCCAGCAGCCAAGTTGGGCATCCGAGCTCCTATAATTCACCCCTCCACTTT. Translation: CASSQVGHPSSYNSPLHF.

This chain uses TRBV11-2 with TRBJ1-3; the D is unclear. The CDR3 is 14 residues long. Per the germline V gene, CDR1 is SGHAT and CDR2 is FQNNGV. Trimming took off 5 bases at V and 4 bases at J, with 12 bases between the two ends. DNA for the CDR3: TGTGCCAGCAGCCGAAGTAGAACCGGAAACACCATATATTTT. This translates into CASSRSRTGNTIYF.

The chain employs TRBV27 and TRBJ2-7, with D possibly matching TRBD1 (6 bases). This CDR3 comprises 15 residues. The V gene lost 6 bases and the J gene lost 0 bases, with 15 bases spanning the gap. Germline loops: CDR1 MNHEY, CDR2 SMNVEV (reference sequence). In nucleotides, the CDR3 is TGTGCCAGCAGCCCCACGGGACAAAGCTCCTACGAGCAGTACTTC. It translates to CASSPTGQSSYEQYF.

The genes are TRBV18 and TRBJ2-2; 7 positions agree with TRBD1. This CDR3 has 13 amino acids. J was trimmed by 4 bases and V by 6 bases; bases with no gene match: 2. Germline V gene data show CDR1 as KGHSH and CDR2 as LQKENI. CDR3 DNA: TGTGCCAGCTCCTGGGACAGCACCGGGGAGCTGTTTTTT. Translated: CASSWDSTGELFF.

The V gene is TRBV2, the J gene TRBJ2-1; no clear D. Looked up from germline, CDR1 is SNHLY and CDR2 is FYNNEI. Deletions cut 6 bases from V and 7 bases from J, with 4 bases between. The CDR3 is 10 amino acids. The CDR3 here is CASRGNEQFF. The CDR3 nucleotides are TGTGCCAGCAGGGGAAATGAGCAGTTCTTC. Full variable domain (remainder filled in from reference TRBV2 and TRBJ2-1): EPEVTQTPSHQVTQMGQEVILRCVPISNHLYFYWYRQILGQKVEFLVSFYNNEISEKSEIFDDQFSVERPDGSNFTLKIRSTKLEDSAMYFCASRGNEQFFGPGTRLTVL.

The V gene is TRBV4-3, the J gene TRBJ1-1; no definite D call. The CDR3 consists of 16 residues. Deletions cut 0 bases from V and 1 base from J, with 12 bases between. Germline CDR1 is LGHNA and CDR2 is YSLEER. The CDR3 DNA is TGCGCCAGCAGCCAAGACTCCGAAGGGCAGAACACTGAAGCTTTCTTT. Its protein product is CASSQDSEGQNTEAFF.

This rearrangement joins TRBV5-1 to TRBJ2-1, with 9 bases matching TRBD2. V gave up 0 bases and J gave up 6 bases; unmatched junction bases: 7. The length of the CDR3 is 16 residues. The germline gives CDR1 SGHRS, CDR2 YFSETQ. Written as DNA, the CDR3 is TGCGCCAGCAGCTTGGCGCTAGCGGGACGTTTCAATGAGCAGTTCTTC. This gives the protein CASSLALAGRFNEQFF.

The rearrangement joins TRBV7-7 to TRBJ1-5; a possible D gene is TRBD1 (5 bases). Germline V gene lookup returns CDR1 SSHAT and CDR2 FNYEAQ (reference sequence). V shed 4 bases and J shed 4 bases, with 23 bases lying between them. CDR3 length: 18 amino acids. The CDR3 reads CASSSSSPSDSANQPQHF. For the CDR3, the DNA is TGTGCCAGCAGCTCATCCTCCCCTTCTGACAGCGCAAATCAGCCCCAGCATTTT. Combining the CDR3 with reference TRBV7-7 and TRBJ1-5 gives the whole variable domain GAGVSQSPRYKVTKRGQDVTLRCDPISSHATLYWYQQALGQGPEFLTYFNYEAQPDKSGLPSDRFSAERPEGSISTLTIQRTEQRDSAMYRCASSSSSPSDSANQPQHFGDGTRLSIL.